These 24 T cell receptor beta chains originate from one sample sequenced in a study of STAT5B mutations in CD4+ large granular lymphocyte leukemia. TCRdb keeps only in-frame clones here, not all; method: immunoSEQ multiplex PCR. The repertoire holds fewer than 45,000 clones, with 75% to 85% as singletons. The sample consisted of CD4+ T cells from blood buffy coats. The source of these receptors is a human donor in good health.

The rearrangement joins TRBV7-9 to TRBJ2-7; TRBD2 aligns across 10 bases. CDR1 is SEHNR, CDR2 FQNEAQ, per germline (reference sequence). This CDR3 has 15 residues. V dropped 1 base and J dropped 3; count of bases not matched to a gene: 3. In nucleotides, the CDR3 is TGTGCCAGCAGCTTAGATGCTAGCGGGAGCTACGAGCAGTACTTC. This translates into CASSLDASGSYEQYF. The whole variable domain, remainder taken from reference TRBV7-9 and TRBJ2-7, is DTGVSQNPRHKITKRGQNVTFRCDPISEHNRLYWYRQTLGQGPEFLTYFQNEAQLEKSRLLSDRFSAERPKGSFSTLEIQRTEQGDSAMYLCASSLDASGSYEQYFGPGTRLTVT.

The rearrangement links TRBV7-9 to TRBJ1-1; D may be TRBD1 (5 bases). The CDR3 runs 12 residues. V lost 5 bases and J lost 6, with 10 bases in between. In germline, CDR1 is SEHNR, CDR2 FQNEAQ (reference sequence). CDR3 in amino acids: CASSGGVAEAFF. The CDR3, as DNA: TGTGCCAGCAGCGGGGGGGTGGCTGAAGCTTTCTTT.

The chain joins TRBV19 to TRBJ1-5; D perhaps matches TRBD1 (6 bases). Germline loops: CDR1 LNHDA, CDR2 SQIVND (reference sequence). The CDR3 is made up of 17 amino acids. V gave up 5 bases and J gave up 0 bases, with 17 bases separating them. CDR3 DNA sequence: TGTGCCAGTAGTTTACAGGGATGGGGTTATAGCAATCAGCCCCAGCATTTT. This codes for CASSLQGWGYSNQPQHF.

The V gene is TRBV6-5, the J gene TRBJ1-2; 8 positions agree with TRBD1. Trimming at V came to 0 bases and at J to 8 bases, leaving 11 bases not matched to a gene. The CDR3 sequence is 16 residues long. The germline V gene encodes CDR1 MNHEY and CDR2 SVGAGI. Written as DNA, the CDR3 is TGTGCCAGCAGTTACTCGCAGGGGACAGGTGGCTTGGGCTACACCTTC. Translated, it gives CASSYSQGTGGLGYTF.

The chain links TRBV7-6 to TRBJ1-4; 7 nucleotides agree with TRBD1. J gave up 7 bases and V 4 bases, and 15 bases lay outside the gene matches. The CDR3 totals 17 residues. CDR1 SGHVS and CDR2 FNYEAQ come from the germline V gene. The CDR3 nucleotides are TGTGCCAGCAGCTCTCCGAGACAGGGTGCGGAACGTGAAAAACTGTTTTTT. Translated: CASSSPRQGAEREKLFF.

The gene calls are TRBV7-2 and TRBJ2-3; tentatively, D is TRBD2 (6 bases). Germline CDR1 SGHTA, CDR2 FQGNSA. This CDR3 is 16 amino acids long. Trimming shortened V by 3 bases and J by 0 bases, and 13 bases separated the two germline ends. The CDR3 DNA reads TGTGCCAGCAGCTTGGGGCGGGGCGTTAGCACAGATACGCAGTATTTT. This encodes CASSLGRGVSTDTQYF. Looking up the rest from reference TRBV7-2 and TRBJ2-3 gives the full variable domain: GAGVSQSPSNKVTEKGKDVELRCDPISGHTALYWYRQSLGQGLEFLIYFQGNSAPDKSGLPSDRFSAERTGGSVSTLTIQRTQQEDSAVYLCASSLGRGVSTDTQYFGPGTRLTVL.

DNA of the CDR3: TGTGCCAGCAGCACACCGGGACTAGCGGGAGGAGGGTCAGAGACCCAGTACTTC. This encodes CASSTPGLAGGGSETQYF. The V call is TRBV21-1, the J call TRBJ2-5; TRBD2 is taken as the D call from the table, unchecked against the DNA. TRBV21-1 is labeled a pseudogene. The CDR3 consists of 18 residues.

In this sample, this clone turned up a few times. The rearrangement uses TRBV9 and TRBJ1-1; no firm D call. The germline V gene encodes CDR1 SGDLS and CDR2 YYNGEE. Trimming removed 0 bases from V and 8 bases from J, with 11 bases in between. The CDR3 spans 13 residues. The CDR3 DNA reads TGTGCCAGCAGCGTAGTAGTAGCGGCAGAAGCTTTCTTT. It yields the protein CASSVVVAAEAFF.

V gene TRBV7-9 combines with J gene TRBJ2-2, with TRBD1 matching 9 bases. Trimming at V came to 2 bases and at J to 2 bases, leaving 3 bases not matched to a gene. The germline gives CDR1 SEHNR, CDR2 FQNEAQ (reference sequence). This CDR3 is 16 amino acids long. The DNA for the CDR3 is TGTGCCAGCAGCTTACTGGGACAGGGTAACACCGGGGAGCTGTTTTTT. Residues: CASSLLGQGNTGELFF.

This chain links TRBV7-3 with TRBJ2-3; the D gene is possibly TRBD2 (5 bases). This CDR3 comprises 15 residues. Germline CDR1 is SGHTA and CDR2 is FQGTGA. Trimming left V 7 bases short and J 2 bases short, with 16 bases between. The CDR3 loop reads CASTEFGELTDTQYF. In DNA form, the CDR3 reads TGTGCCAGCACCGAATTCGGGGAACTCACAGATACGCAGTATTTT.

The rearrangement joins TRBV7-2 to TRBJ2-5; D may be TRBD1 (6 bases). CDR1 SGHTA and CDR2 FQGNSA come from the germline V gene. The V end was cut by 1 base, the J end by 2 bases, with 14 bases between. The CDR3 contains 16 residues. The CDR3 loop is CASSLGPGEGQETQYF. CDR3 DNA: TGTGCCAGCAGCTTAGGGCCAGGGGAAGGTCAAGAGACCCAGTACTTC. The whole variable domain, remainder taken from reference TRBV7-2 and TRBJ2-5, is GAGVSQSPSNKVTEKGKDVELRCDPISGHTALYWYRQSLGQGLEFLIYFQGNSAPDKSGLPSDRFSAERTGGSVSTLTIQRTQQEDSAVYLCASSLGPGEGQETQYFGPGTRLLVL.

J is TRBJ2-1 and V is TRBV29-1, with D possibly called TRBD1 or TRBD2 (5 bases each). The CDR3 is 16 residues long. The germline V gene encodes CDR1 SQVTM and CDR2 ANQGSEA. V lost 0 bases to trimming and J lost 5 bases, with 17 bases between them. The CDR3, as DNA: TGCAGCGTTGAAGACCGGACTCGGCCCAGGGACAATGAGCAGTTCTTC. This codes for CSVEDRTRPRDNEQFF.

The DNA for the CDR3 is TGTGCCAGCAGCTTTACAGGGGACACAGATACGCAGTATTTT. Its translation is CASSFTGDTDTQYF. The chain has TRBV11-3 and TRBJ2-3, with TRBD1 matching 7 bases. CDR1 SGHNT and CDR2 YENEEA come from the germline V gene. V lost 3 bases and J lost 2; bases outside the gene matches: 2. The CDR3 loop spans 14 amino acids.

V usage is TRBV18 and J usage is TRBJ2-7; 10 nucleotides agree with TRBD2. CDR3 length: 17 residues. Germline CDR1 KGHSH, CDR2 LQKENI. The trim removed 0 bases at V and 2 bases at J, leaving 7 bases unmatched. The CDR3 here is CASSPPGGSGGPYEQYF. The CDR3 bases are TGTGCCAGCTCACCACCGGGAGGTAGCGGGGGGCCCTACGAGCAGTACTTC.

V is TRBV7-9 and J is TRBJ2-1, with 8 bases fitting TRBD2. Losses at the gene ends were 4 bases for V and 8 bases for J; bases not matched to a gene: 7. The CDR3 loop spans 14 amino acids. Looked up from germline, CDR1 is SEHNR and CDR2 is FQNEAQ (reference sequence). The DNA of the CDR3 is TGTGCCAGCAGCTCCCTCGGACTAGCCGATGAGCAGTTCTTC. Amino acids: CASSSLGLADEQFF.

J is TRBJ1-2 and V is TRBV13; tentative D call: TRBD1 (6 bases). Trimming removed 3 bases at V and 4 bases at J, with 9 bases between. The CDR3 runs to 13 residues. Germline loops: CDR1 PRHDT, CDR2 FYEKMQ (reference sequence). The CDR3 region has the DNA TGTGCCAGCAGCTTTCAGGGGCCCTATGGCTACACCTTC. Translating gives CASSFQGPYGYTF.

The V and J genes are TRBV27 and TRBJ2-3; a weak D match, TRBD2 (6 bases). CDR1 and CDR2 from the germline V gene are MNHEY and SMNVEV (reference sequence). The CDR3 is made up of 13 amino acids. Trimming pared 6 bases from V and 1 base from J, leaving 8 bases between. This CDR3 reads CASRSGRTDTQYF. For the CDR3, the DNA is TGTGCCAGCAGGAGCGGGCGCACAGATACGCAGTATTTT.

This chain connects TRBV9 to TRBJ2-3, with no clear D. This CDR3 spans 17 amino acids. V lost 2 bases and J lost 5, with 21 bases in between. Germline V gene lookup returns CDR1 SGDLS and CDR2 YYNGEE. The CDR3 nucleotides are TGTGCCAGCAGCGTCGAGTTCGCCAGACCTCCCGGAGATACGCAGTATTTT. This encodes CASSVEFARPPGDTQYF. Using reference TRBV9 and TRBJ2-3 for the parts outside the CDR3, the full variable domain is DSGVTQTPKHLITATGQRVTLRCSPRSGDLSVYWYQQSLDQGLQFLIQYYNGEERAKGNILERFSAQQFPDLHSELNLSSLELGDSALYFCASSVEFARPPGDTQYFGPGTRLTVL.

This sequence joins TRBV10-3 and TRBJ2-5, with 7 bases lining up with TRBD1. Unmatched junction bases numbered 2, after V lost 7 bases and J lost 3 bases. The CDR3 extends over 12 amino acids. Germline V gene lookup returns CDR1 ENHRY and CDR2 SYGVKD. CDR3 bases: TGTGCCATCACCGACAGGGAAGAGACCCAGTACTTC. Translated, it gives CAITDREETQYF.

The chain carries TRBV7-2 and TRBJ2-2; 11 nucleotides agree with TRBD2. The V segment lost 5 bases and the J segment 8 bases; nucleotides outside the gene matches: 13. The CDR3 has 17 amino acids. The germline V gene encodes CDR1 SGHTA and CDR2 FQGNSA. CDR3 sequence: CASSKPGTSGTSGELFF. As DNA, the CDR3 is TGTGCCAGCAGCAAGCCCGGGACTAGCGGTACTAGTGGGGAGCTGTTTTTT. The full variable domain, in which reference TRBV7-2 and TRBJ2-2 provide the parts outside the CDR3, is GAGVSQSPSNKVTEKGKDVELRCDPISGHTALYWYRQSLGQGLEFLIYFQGNSAPDKSGLPSDRFSAERTGGSVSTLTIQRTQQEDSAVYLCASSKPGTSGTSGELFFGEGSRLTVL.

This chain uses TRBV7-2 with TRBJ2-7, with TRBD1 identical over 10 bases. The germline V gene has CDR1 SGHTA and CDR2 FQGNSA. The CDR3 is made up of 15 amino acids. Trimming took 0 bases from V and 6 from J; bases not matched to a gene: 5. The CDR3 here is CASSLARQGASEQYF. CDR3 nucleotides: TGTGCCAGCAGCTTAGCCCGACAGGGGGCCTCCGAGCAGTACTTC.

The rearrangement joins TRBV6-1 to TRBJ2-1, with D tentatively TRBD1 or TRBD2 (5 bases each). With 4 bases removed from V and 6 bases from J, the gap between germline ends came to 16 bases. This CDR3 is built from 15 residues. From germline, CDR1 is MNHNS and CDR2 SASEGT. Here the CDR3 reads CASSVQVGAGNEQFF. CDR3 DNA: TGTGCCAGCAGTGTACAGGTCGGTGCGGGCAATGAGCAGTTCTTC.

The chain has TRBV29-1 and TRBJ2-3; D remains unclear. V lost 3 bases and J lost 1, with 5 bases in between. Germline V gene lookup returns CDR1 SQVTM and CDR2 ANQGSEA. The CDR3 has 12 amino acids. CDR3 coding DNA: TGCAGCGTTGACCAGGGCACAGATACGCAGTATTTT. It encodes CSVDQGTDTQYF.

The CDR3 protein is CASSEQGVGELFF. In DNA, the CDR3 is TGCGCCAGCAGCGAGCAAGGGGTCGGGGAGCTGTTTTTT. This chain uses TRBV5-1 with TRBJ2-2; TRBD1 is a possible D gene (5 bases). This CDR3 region has 13 residues. The V gene's germline CDR1 is SGHRS and CDR2 YFSETQ. The V and J ends lost 4 bases and 7 bases respectively, with 11 bases between them.